These 14 T cell receptor beta chains share one sample of origin, sequenced in a study of T-cell reconstitution after alpha-beta-depleted transplantation in children. Unique molecular identifiers were incorporated when the TCRbeta library was constructed. TCRdb independently ran MiXCR on the PCR reads; one entry per CDR3 protein. The data contain approximately 1,000,000 distinct CDR3 sequences, around 30% of them seen just once; the ten biggest clones take up roughly 28%. This specimen was PBMCs, mostly from graft donor cells, taken 360 days after TCRalphabeta/CD19-depleted stem cell transplant. All receptors derive from a boy younger than two who had a stem cell transplant for SCID, so the T cells may come from the graft donor.

The chain links TRBV12-3 or TRBV12-4 to TRBJ1-1; TRBD1 aligns across 7 bases. There are 16 residues in the CDR3. The trim removed 3 bases at V and 1 base at J, leaving 8 bases unmatched. CDR3: CASSFPSRTGNTEAFF. CDR3 nucleotides: TGTGCCAGCAGTTTCCCTTCGAGGACAGGGAACACTGAAGCTTTCTTT.

Only a few counts were recorded for this clonotype. This chain joins TRBV27 and TRBJ2-1; D unclear. CDR1 is MNHEY and CDR2 is SMNVEV in the germline V gene (reference sequence). This CDR3 contains 15 residues. Trimming left V 2 bases short and J 1 base short, with 9 bases between. Here the CDR3 reads CASSLRPGSYNEQFF. CDR3 in DNA: TGTGCCAGCAGTTTAAGGCCAGGATCCTACAATGAGCAGTTCTTC.

This clonotype occurred a few times. The gene calls are TRBV5-1 and TRBJ2-3; weak D call: TRBD2 (6 bases). The V end lost 1 base, the J end lost 6 bases, and 15 bases lay between the germline ends. CDR1 and CDR2 (germline): SGHRS, YFSETQ. CDR3 length: 15 residues. As DNA, the CDR3 is TGCGCCAGCAGCTTGCCGGGGACTCCTGGTGATACGCAGTATTTT. It yields the protein CASSLPGTPGDTQYF.

The V gene is TRBV2, the J gene TRBJ2-7; D remains ambiguous. The V gene's germline CDR1 is SNHLY and CDR2 FYNNEI. V lost 8 bases and J lost 1, with 12 bases in between. The CDR3 covers 13 residues. The CDR3 sequence is CASEKGGSYEQYF. The CDR3, as DNA: TGTGCCAGCGAGAAAGGCGGATCCTACGAGCAGTACTTC.

This clonotype was found a few times. This chain uses TRBV28 with TRBJ2-7; D possibly corresponds to TRBD2 (7 bases). This CDR3 region has 17 residues. CDR1 and CDR2 from the germline V gene are MDHEN and SYDVKM. Trimming removed 6 bases from V and 1 base from J, with 22 bases in between. As DNA, the CDR3 is TGTGCCAGCAGCCCACGTGCGGGGGCGTTAGGATCCTACGAGCAGTACTTC. Amino acids: CASSPRAGALGSYEQYF.

The genes are TRBV20-1 and TRBJ2-1; no reliable D call. Germline CDR1 is DFQATT and CDR2 is SNEGSKA (reference sequence). V lost 0 bases and J lost 5, with 14 bases in between. This CDR3 contains 15 residues. CDR3 in DNA: TGCAGTGCTAGAGATCTGAAATTCGTAGACAATGAGCAGTTCTTC. Translating gives CSARDLKFVDNEQFF.

The chain employs TRBV4-1 and TRBJ2-3; D is perhaps TRBD2 (5 bases). The V gene lost 2 bases and the J gene lost 0 bases, with 12 bases spanning the gap. The length of the CDR3 is 16 residues. Germline-derived CDR1 and CDR2 are MGHRA and YSYEKL. The CDR3 is CASSQIGRRSTDTQYF. Written as DNA, the CDR3 is TGCGCCAGCAGCCAAATCGGCAGGAGGAGCACAGATACGCAGTATTTT.

This clonotype has more than one count but fewer than ten. The rearrangement joins TRBV9 to TRBJ1-6; 10 nucleotides line up with TRBD1. Germline lookup yields CDR1 SGDLS and CDR2 YYNGEE. The CDR3 loop spans 17 amino acids. V was clipped by 3 bases and J by 9 bases; unmatched bases: 12. The CDR3 DNA sequence: TGTGCCAGCAGCGCCCTCCGGGACAGGGGTTTAAGTTCACCCCTCCACTTT. Its translation is CASSALRDRGLSSPLHF.

The chain carries TRBV27 and TRBJ1-1, with D possibly being TRBD1 (5 bases). V dropped 6 bases and J dropped 2 bases, with 13 bases sitting between them. The CDR3 is made up of 14 amino acids. Germline V lookup: CDR1 MNHEY, CDR2 SMNVEV (reference sequence). The DNA of the CDR3 is TGTGCCAGCAGCTCCCGGGACCTCAACACTGAAGCTTTCTTT. Encoded protein: CASSSRDLNTEAFF.

In this sample, this clonotype turned up many times. This rearrangement joins TRBV29-1 to TRBJ2-3, with D unresolved. The CDR3 loop spans 13 amino acids. Trimming shortened V by 4 bases and J by 0 bases, and 8 bases separated the two germline ends. The germline V gene encodes CDR1 SQVTM and CDR2 ANQGSEA. CDR3 loop: CSVASSSTDTQYF. The DNA for the CDR3 is TGCAGCGTTGCCTCTTCTAGCACAGATACGCAGTATTTT.

This clonotype showed up just a few times. As DNA, the CDR3 is TGCAGCGTGGGCAGGGGGCCCAATGAAAAACTGTTTTTT. Translated: CSVGRGPNEKLFF. This chain uses TRBV29-1 with TRBJ1-4, with 8 positions matching TRBD1. Per germline, CDR1 SQVTM and CDR2 ANQGSEA. V trimming: 6 bases; J trimming: 5 bases; junction bases outside the gene matches: 5. The CDR3 runs 13 residues.

The table lists this clonotype with a few counts. The V gene is TRBV5-8, the J gene TRBJ1-1; weak D call: TRBD1 (5 bases). V was trimmed by 5 bases and J by 0 bases, leaving 20 bases between them. Germline CDR1 is SGHTS and CDR2 is YDEGEE. This CDR3 is built from 17 residues. CDR3 sequence (DNA): TGTGCCAGCAGGCCCACGGGGGGGGGTTGGATGAACACTGAAGCTTTCTTT. Translation: CASRPTGGGWMNTEAFF. Full variable domain (remainder filled in from reference TRBV5-8 and TRBJ1-1): EAGVTQSPTHLIKTRGQQATLRCSPISGHTSVYWYQQALGLGLQFLLWYDEGEERNRGNFPPRFSGRQFPNYSSELNVNALELEDSALYLCASRPTGGGWMNTEAFFGQGTRLTVV.

The V gene is TRBV6-2 or TRBV6-3, the J gene TRBJ2-1, with 9 bases that match TRBD2. The CDR3 contains 14 residues. Per the germline V gene, CDR1 is MNHEY and CDR2 is SVGEGT. Trimming at V came to 7 bases and at J to 4 bases, leaving 5 bases not matched to a gene. In nucleotides, the CDR3 is TGTGCCAGCAAGACGGCGGGGGGGTACAATGAGCAGTTCTTC. It codes for CASKTAGGYNEQFF.

This clonotype has only a few counts. The chain joins TRBV7-9 to TRBJ2-2, with TRBD1 identical over 11 bases. J gave up 5 bases and V 5 bases, and 7 bases lay outside the gene matches. The CDR3 is 16 residues long. Germline loops: CDR1 SEHNR, CDR2 FQNEAQ (reference sequence). The CDR3 loop reads CASSPGTGGRTGELFF. DNA of the CDR3: TGTGCCAGCAGCCCCGGGACAGGGGGGAGAACCGGGGAGCTGTTTTTT.